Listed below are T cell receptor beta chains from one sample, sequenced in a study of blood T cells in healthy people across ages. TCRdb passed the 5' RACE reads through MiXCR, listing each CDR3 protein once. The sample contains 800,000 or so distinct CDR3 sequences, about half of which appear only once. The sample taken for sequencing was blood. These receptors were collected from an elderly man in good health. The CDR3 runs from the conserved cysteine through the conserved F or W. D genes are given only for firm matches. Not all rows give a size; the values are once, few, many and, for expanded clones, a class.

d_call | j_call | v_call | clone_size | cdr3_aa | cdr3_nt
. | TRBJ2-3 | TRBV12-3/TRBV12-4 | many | CASSFQRQITDTQYF | TGTGCCAGCAGTTTCCAGCGACAGATTACAGATACGCAGTATTTT
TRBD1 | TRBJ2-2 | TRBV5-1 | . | CATTSGTGFTGELFF | TGCGCCACCACCTCCGGGACAGGGTTCACCGGGGAGCTGTTTTTT
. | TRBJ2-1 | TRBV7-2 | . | CASSFSGTAAYDEQFF | TGTGCCAGCAGCTTCTCCGGGACCGCGGCCTACGATGAGCAGTTCTTC
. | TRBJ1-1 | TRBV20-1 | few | CSASYGTEAFF | TGCAGTGCTAGTTATGGCACTGAAGCTTTCTTT
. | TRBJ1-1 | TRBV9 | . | CASSGQQGTEAFF | TGTGCCAGCAGCGGACAACAGGGCACTGAAGCTTTCTTT
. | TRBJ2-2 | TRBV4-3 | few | CASSQDGIRGSAENTGELFF | TGCGCCAGCAGCCAAGATGGGATTCGGGGGTCAGCGGAAAACACCGGGGAGCTGTTTTTT
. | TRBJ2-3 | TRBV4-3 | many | CASSPVWGEVSDTQYF | TGCGCCAGCAGCCCCGTCTGGGGGGAGGTATCAGATACGCAGTATTTT
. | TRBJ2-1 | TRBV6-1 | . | CASSEWVLETYNEQFF | TGTGCCAGCAGTGAATGGGTCTTAGAGACCTACAATGAGCAGTTCTTC
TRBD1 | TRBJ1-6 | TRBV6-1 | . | CASSEAGGTGVRDLHF | TGTGCCAGCAGTGAAGCGGGGGGGACAGGGGTTCGGGACCTCCACTTT
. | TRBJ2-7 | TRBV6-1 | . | CATSLYEQYF | TGTGCCACCTCCCTCTACGAGCAGTACTTC
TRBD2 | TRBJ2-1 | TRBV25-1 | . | CASSPGSGSSNEQFF | TGTGCCAGCAGTCCGGGTAGCGGGAGTTCCAATGAGCAGTTCTTC
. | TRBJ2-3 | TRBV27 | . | CASSEGTAGNTQYF | TGTGCCAGCAGTGAAGGGACGGCTGGAAATACGCAGTATTTT
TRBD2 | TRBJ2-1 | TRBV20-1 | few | CSARILLAEDYEQFF | TGCAGTGCTAGAATCCTACTAGCGGAGGACTACGAGCAGTTCTTC
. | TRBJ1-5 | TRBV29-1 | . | CSVGSGSKPQHF | TGCAGCGTTGGTTCAGGGAGCAAGCCCCAGCATTTT
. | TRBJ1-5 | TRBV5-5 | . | CASSFRGPGGNQPQHF | TGTGCCAGCAGCTTCAGGGGCCCCGGGGGCAATCAGCCCCAGCATTTT
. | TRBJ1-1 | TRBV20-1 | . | CSAHPAGRAAEAFF | TGCAGTGCGCATCCTGCCGGCAGGGCCGCTGAAGCTTTCTTT
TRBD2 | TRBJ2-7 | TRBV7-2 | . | CASSLTATSGYEQYF | TGTGCCAGCAGCTTAACTGCGACTAGCGGTTACGAGCAGTACTTC
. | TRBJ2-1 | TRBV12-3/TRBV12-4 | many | CASVSLGEQFF | TGTGCCAGCGTGTCCTTGGGTGAGCAGTTCTTC
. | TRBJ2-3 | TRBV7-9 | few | CASSLIPSLNTQYF | TGTGCCAGCAGCTTGATCCCGTCATTAAATACGCAGTATTTT
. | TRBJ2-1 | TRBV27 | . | CASSSHGNNEQFF | TGTGCCAGCAGTTCACATGGAAACAATGAGCAGTTCTTC
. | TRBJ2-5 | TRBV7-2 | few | CASSSSFGVVETQYF | TGTGCCAGCAGCTCGTCCTTTGGGGTGGTGGAGACCCAGTACTTC
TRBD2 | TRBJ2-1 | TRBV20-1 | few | CSARNPGLGRNEQFF | TGCAGTGCTAGAAACCCGGGACTAGGAAGGAATGAGCAGTTCTTC
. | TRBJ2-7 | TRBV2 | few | CASSGRDSYEQYF | TGTGCCAGCAGCGGCCGGGATTCCTACGAGCAGTACTTC
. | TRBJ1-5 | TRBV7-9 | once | CASSAQGGARQPQHF | TGTGCCAGCAGCGCCCAAGGGGGGGCGCGTCAGCCCCAGCATTTT
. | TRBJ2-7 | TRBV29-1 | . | CSAVTGYEQYF | TGCAGCGCCGTGACTGGATACGAGCAGTACTTC
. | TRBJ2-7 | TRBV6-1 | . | CASSEDSGRTYEQYF | TGTGCCAGCAGTGAGGATTCGGGGAGAACCTACGAGCAGTACTTC
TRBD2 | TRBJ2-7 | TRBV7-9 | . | CASSLTASGRSYEQYF | TGTGCCAGCAGCTTAACCGCTAGCGGGAGAAGCTACGAGCAGTACTTC
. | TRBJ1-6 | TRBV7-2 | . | CASSSRGGDTSPLHF | TGTGCCAGCAGCTCCCGGGGAGGGGATACCTCACCCCTCCACTTT
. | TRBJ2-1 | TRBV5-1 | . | CASSTQGSSYNEQFF | TGCGCCAGTTCTACCCAGGGAAGCTCCTACAATGAGCAGTTCTTC
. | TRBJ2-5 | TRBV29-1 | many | CSVDVQETQYF | TGCAGCGTTGACGTACAAGAGACCCAGTACTTC
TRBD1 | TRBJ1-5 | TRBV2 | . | CASSPVGRGPGRDNQPQHF | TGTGCCAGCAGTCCCGTCGGAAGGGGGCCAGGGCGAGACAATCAGCCCCAGCATTTT
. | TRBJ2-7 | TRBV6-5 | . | CASRPTGAGNEQYF | TGTGCCAGCAGACCCACAGGGGCGGGAAACGAGCAGTACTTC
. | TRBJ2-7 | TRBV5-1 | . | CASNPPGIAYEQYF | TGCGCCAGCAATCCTCCAGGGATCGCCTACGAGCAGTACTTC
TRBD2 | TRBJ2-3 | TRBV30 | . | CACLGLAGPTDTQYF | TGTGCCTGTCTCGGACTAGCGGGGCCCACAGATACGCAGTATTTT
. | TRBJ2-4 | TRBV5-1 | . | CASSLGSGKDIQYF | TGCGCCAGCAGCTTGGGGAGCGGTAAAGACATTCAGTACTTC
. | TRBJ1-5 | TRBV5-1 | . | CASREKVGLGVDSNQPQHF | TGCGCCAGCAGGGAAAAGGTGGGGCTCGGGGTGGATAGCAATCAGCCCCAGCATTTT
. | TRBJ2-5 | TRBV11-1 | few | CASSFEWTQYF | TGTGCCAGCAGCTTCGAGTGGACCCAGTACTTC
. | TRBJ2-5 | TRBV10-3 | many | CAISESRGAETQYF | TGTGCCATCAGTGAGTCGAGGGGCGCGGAGACCCAGTACTTC
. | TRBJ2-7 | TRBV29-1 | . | CSVGPGPEQYF | TGCAGCGTTGGCCCCGGGCCGGAGCAGTACTTC
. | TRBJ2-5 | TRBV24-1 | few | CATSDRREQYF | TGTGCCACCAGTGATAGACGGGAGCAGTACTTC
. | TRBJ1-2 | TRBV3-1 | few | CASSQEQGYGYTF | TGTGCCAGCAGCCAAGAACAGGGCTATGGCTACACCTTC
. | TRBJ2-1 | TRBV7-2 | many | CASSSLGSASNEQFF | TGTGCCAGCAGCTCCCTGGGGTCGGCTTCCAATGAGCAGTTCTTC
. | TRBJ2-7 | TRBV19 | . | CASSGTYNSYEQYF | TGTGCCAGTAGCGGGACTTATAACTCCTACGAGCAGTACTTC
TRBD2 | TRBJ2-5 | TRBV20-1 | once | CSAPRAGGTQETQYF | TGCAGTGCCCCACGAGCGGGGGGTACACAAGAGACCCAGTACTTC
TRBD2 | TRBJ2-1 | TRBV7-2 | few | CASRFAGGSSYNEQFF | TGTGCCAGCCGTTTTGCGGGAGGGAGCTCCTACAATGAGCAGTTCTTC
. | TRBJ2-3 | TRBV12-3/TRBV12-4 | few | CASRGRQSTDTQYF | TGTGCCAGCAGGGGAAGACAGAGCACAGATACGCAGTATTTT
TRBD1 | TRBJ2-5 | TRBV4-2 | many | CASSQGDRGQETQYF | TGTGCCAGCAGCCAAGGGGACAGGGGTCAAGAGACCCAGTACTTC
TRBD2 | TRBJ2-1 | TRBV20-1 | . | CSARDSGSPYNEQFF | TGCAGTGCTAGAGATAGCGGGAGCCCCTACAATGAGCAGTTCTTC
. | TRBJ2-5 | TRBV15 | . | CATSSEGSRETQYF | TGTGCCACCAGCAGTGAGGGCAGTCGGGAGACCCAGTACTTC
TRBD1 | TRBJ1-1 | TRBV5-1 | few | CASSIRQGNTEAFF | TGCGCCAGCAGCATCCGACAGGGCAACACTGAAGCTTTCTTT
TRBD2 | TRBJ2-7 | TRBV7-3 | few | CASSPGLANEQYF | TGTGCCAGCAGCCCGGGACTAGCGAACGAGCAGTACTTC
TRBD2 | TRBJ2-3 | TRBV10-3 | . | CAISDGTSGRTDTQYF | TGTGCCATCAGTGATGGGACTAGCGGGAGAACAGATACGCAGTATTTT
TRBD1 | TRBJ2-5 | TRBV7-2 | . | CASSRQGDAETQYF | TGTGCCAGCAGCCGACAGGGGGATGCGGAGACCCAGTACTTC
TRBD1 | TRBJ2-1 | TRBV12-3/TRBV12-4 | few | CASLRGQGARDEQFF | TGTGCCAGCCTAAGGGGGCAGGGGGCTAGAGATGAGCAGTTCTTC
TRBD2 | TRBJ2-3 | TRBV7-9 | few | CASSSGTSGDTQYF | TGTGCCAGCAGCTCCGGGACTAGCGGAGATACGCAGTATTTT
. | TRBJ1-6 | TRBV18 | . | CASSPQGSPQSLLHF | TGTGCCAGCTCACCACAGGGGAGCCCTCAGTCACTCCTCCACTTT
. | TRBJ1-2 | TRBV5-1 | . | CASSMDGSGFFGYTF | TGCGCCAGCTCGATGGACGGGTCCGGGTTTTTTGGCTACACCTTC